This TCR beta chain was retrieved from a study of T cell responses to AZD1222 COVID-19 vaccine. General study points: Spike-specific TCR breadth and depth went up after people got two AZD1222 doses. Only a handful of AZD1222 recipients were seropositive at baseline. CD4 TCRs associated with vaccination spanned spike, dominating at 160-218 and 743-854. Variant regions that are unmutated are reportedly the target of nearly half of spike-specific TCRs.

This clone was counted only a few times. Its cognate antigen is unknown. The CDR3 is 13 residues long. The trim removed 4 bases at V and 4 bases at J, leaving 4 bases unmatched. Germline assignment: CDR1 SGHNT and CDR2 YYREEE (reference sequence). Only in-frame clones appear in the TCRdb table, and some are missing; sequencing was by immunoSEQ multiplex PCR. The sample lists about 120,000 clones, 85% to 90% occurring once. This sequence joins TRBV5-4 and TRBJ2-7; TRBD2 aligns across 8 bases. This sample comprised peripheral blood, obtained 28 days after the second AZD1222 dose. The sequence was collected from an adult who received the AZD1222 COVID-19 vaccine. The CDR3 region is CASSVIAGYEQYF. CDR3 coding DNA: TGTGCCAGCAGCGTAATAGCGGGGTACGAGCAGTACTTC.